This note documents a single TCR beta chain sequence. Antigen unknown. The sample comes from a study of human T cells and chemical hapten exposure. Study-level findings and limits: Patch test score showed a positive correlation with PT1 expanded TCR counts. Expanded TCRs showed more large CDR3 clusters than pre-sensitization or healthy control sets.

Time point in this sample: patch test 3, about 24 weeks after DPC sensitization. This sample's treatment: therapeutic diphenylcyclopropenone sensitization with weekly scalp DPC. Trimming removed 4 bases from V and 6 bases from J, with 9 bases in between. Germline V gene sequence: CDR1 SNHLY, CDR2 FYNNEI. The CDR3 spans 12 residues. TCRdb re-analysed the RACE reads in MiXCR, keeping a single row per CDR3 protein. The table lists tens of thousands of distinct CDR3 sequences, 9.5% to 12% of them singletons. The V gene is TRBV2, the J gene TRBJ1-1; D uncertain. Sample: whole blood, taken in connection with sensitization to the hapten diphenylcyclopropenone (DPC). The TCR sequence derives from a woman between 25 and 40 years old with alopecia areata. Some clones in this sample may be carry-over from other donors' samples. The CDR3 DNA follows: TGTGCCAGCAGTGTAGGCGAGGCTGAAGCTTTCTTT. This codes for CASSVGEAEAFF.